This TCR beta chain was documented in a study of T-cell reconstitution after alpha-beta-depleted transplantation in children. This clonotype was seen a few times. The authors prepared the TCRbeta library with unique molecular identifiers. TCRdb independently ran MiXCR on the PCR reads; one entry per CDR3 protein. The sample includes roughly 670,000 distinct CDR3 sequences, less than 15% of them seen just once. This CDR3 has 12 amino acids. Germline CDR1 and CDR2: SGHRS and YFSETQ. V dropped 5 bases and J dropped 4 bases, with 9 bases sitting between them. Source: PBMCs, taken before TCRalphabeta/CD19-depleted stem cell transplant. This chain joins TRBV5-1 and TRBJ1-2; possible D gene TRBD1, 5 bases. This receptor was obtained from a girl aged 2 to 10 with congenital amegakaryocytic thrombocytopenia, due to receive a stem cell transplant. This CDR3 is CASREGSYGYTF. CDR3 coding DNA: TGCGCCAGCAGGGAGGGGAGCTATGGCTACACCTTC.